What follows are 27 T cell receptor beta chains derived from one specimen sequenced in a study of T cells in Graves' hyperthyroidism and ophthalmopathy. Amplified TCR beta CDR3 regions came from RNA transcripts. A set of HTBI primers served as the primers for a first-round RT-PCR of the TCR CDR3. TCRdb reanalysed the multiplex PCR reads using MiXCR and keeps one entry per CDR3 protein. The sample lists hundreds of thousands of distinct CDR3 sequences; more than 15% were seen once. The sequenced material came from blood. All receptors derive from a woman in her thirties or forties with Graves' ophthalmopathy.

This clonotype has at least ten counts. The chain links TRBV5-5 to TRBJ2-3, with 7 bases matching TRBD1. There are 15 residues in the CDR3. CDR1 SGHKS and CDR2 YYEKEE come from the germline V gene (reference sequence). With V trimmed by 5 bases and J by 0 bases, 6 bases remained unmatched. The CDR3 DNA follows: TGTGCCAGCAGACGACAGGGATGGAGCACAGATACGCAGTATTTT. This encodes CASRRQGWSTDTQYF.

Note on this clonotype: This may be a read error: a much more frequent sequence differs by one nucleotide. The chain employs TRBV3-1 and TRBJ1-2; possible D gene TRBD1, 5 bases. The CDR3 sequence is 12 residues long. Germline V gives CDR1 LGHDT, CDR2 YNNKEL (reference sequence). Written as DNA, the CDR3 is TGTGCCAGCAGCCAATGGGACTATGGCTGCACCTTC. Amino acids: CASSQWDYGCTF.

This clonotype showed up many times. This sequence joins TRBV3-1 and TRBJ2-7, with a tentative D call TRBD2 (6 bases). Germline lookup yields CDR1 LGHDT and CDR2 YNNKEL (reference sequence). V lost 4 bases to trimming and J lost 3 bases, with 16 bases between them. This CDR3 has 15 residues. CDR3 protein: CASSRTDRRGYEQYF. The CDR3 nucleotides read TGTGCCAGCAGCCGAACCGACCGGAGGGGCTACGAGCAGTACTTC.

This clonotype was observed many times. This chain joins TRBV3-1 and TRBJ2-7; 12 nucleotides match TRBD2. Germline loops: CDR1 LGHDT, CDR2 YNNKEL (reference sequence). With V trimmed by 1 base and J by 4 bases, 5 bases remained unmatched. The CDR3 is 16 amino acids. Here the CDR3 reads CASSQATSGRLYEQYF. The CDR3 nucleotides are TGTGCCAGCAGCCAAGCAACTAGCGGGAGGCTATACGAGCAGTACTTC.

This clonotype was detected only a few times. The chain links TRBV12-3 or TRBV12-4 to TRBJ2-2; 9 bases map to TRBD1. The V and J ends lost 2 bases and 5 bases, in that order; junction bases with no gene match: 6. The CDR3 has 16 amino acids. CDR3 nucleotides: TGTGCCAGCAGTTTAACAGGGGGCTTAAGAACCGGGGAGCTGTTTTTT. Translated: CASSLTGGLRTGELFF.

Many counts were recorded for this clonotype. The J gene is TRBJ1-5, the V gene TRBV27; no definite D call. There are 13 residues in the CDR3. Looked up from germline, CDR1 is MNHEY and CDR2 is SMNVEV (reference sequence). With 4 bases removed from V and 0 bases from J, the gap between germline ends came to 4 bases. The CDR3 loop reads CASSYSSNQPQHF. The CDR3 nucleotides are TGTGCCAGCAGTTATTCTAGCAATCAGCCCCAGCATTTT.

The chain combines TRBV7-8 with TRBJ1-1; D remains unclear. Germline V gives CDR1 SGHVS, CDR2 FQNEAQ. CDR3 length: 14 residues. The V end lost 8 bases, the J end lost 0 bases, and 13 bases lay between the germline ends. CDR3 in DNA: TGTGCCAGCTCACAGAGACGAATGAACACTGAAGCTTTCTTT. Encoded protein: CASSQRRMNTEAFF.

This clonotype was detected a few times. The chain joins TRBV12-3 or TRBV12-4 to TRBJ1-1; D not certain. Trimming took off 5 bases at V and 3 bases at J, with 13 bases between the two ends. The CDR3 is made up of 14 amino acids. In nucleotides, the CDR3 is TGTGCCAGCAGTACGTCTAGGATGGACACTGAAGCTTTCTTT. Translating gives CASSTSRMDTEAFF.

This clonotype has a count of ten or more. The chain combines TRBV30 with TRBJ2-7; TRBD1 matches 8 bases. Looked up from germline, CDR1 is GTSNPN and CDR2 is SVGIG (reference sequence). The CDR3 is 15 residues long. The ends lost 3 bases at V and 1 base at J; junction bases unmatched: 8. This CDR3 reads CAWRKGQVSSYEQYF. CDR3 DNA: TGTGCCTGGAGAAAGGGACAGGTTTCATCCTACGAGCAGTACTTC.

With respect to this clonotype: A much larger clone sits a single nucleotide away, making a read error possible. The CDR3 spells CASSPSITNRALTVELFF. In nucleotides, the CDR3 is TGTGCCAGCAGCCCTTCGATCACAAACAGGGCCCTTACCGTGGAGCTGTTTTTT. The chain has TRBV28 and TRBJ2-2, with a weak D call TRBD1 (6 bases). This CDR3 comprises 18 residues. CDR1 MDHEN and CDR2 SYDVKM come from the germline V gene.

This clonotype has a handful of counts. The V call is TRBV29-1, the J call TRBJ1-2; D is unresolved. From germline, CDR1 is SQVTM and CDR2 ANQGSEA. V shed 7 bases and J shed 4 bases, with 16 bases lying between them. The CDR3 spans 13 residues. CDR3 sequence: CSASDRALYGYTF. In DNA, the CDR3 is TGCAGCGCTTCAGACCGGGCCCTCTATGGCTACACCTTC.

V is TRBV29-1 and J is TRBJ2-7; D is unresolved. Germline V CDR1 and CDR2: SQVTM, ANQGSEA. The CDR3 contains 12 residues. Deletions cut 4 bases from V and 5 bases from J, with 12 bases between. For the CDR3, the DNA is TGCAGCGTTGTAAGGGAAAACGACGAGCAGTACTTC. This translates into CSVVRENDEQYF.

Sample share makes this clonotype medium-sized. V gene TRBV20-1 combines with J gene TRBJ2-1, with TRBD1 identical over 8 bases. The CDR3 loop spans 13 amino acids. V trimming: 6 bases; J trimming: 8 bases; junction bases outside the gene matches: 9. From germline, CDR1 is DFQATT and CDR2 SNEGSKA (reference sequence). The CDR3 DNA follows: TGCAGTGCCAAAGAGGACAGGGACCATGAGCAGTTCTTC. Protein product: CSAKEDRDHEQFF.

At least ten counts were recorded for this clonotype. The V and J genes are TRBV6-5 and TRBJ2-7; D unresolved. Germline V gene sequence: CDR1 MNHEY, CDR2 SVGAGI. Trimming cost V 0 bases and J 2 bases, with 14 bases left between them. The CDR3 sequence is 16 residues long. In nucleotides, the CDR3 is TGTGCCAGCAGTTACTCGTACGGCGGCACTGCCTACGAGCAGTACTTC. It codes for CASSYSYGGTAYEQYF.

This clonotype was seen at least ten times. The chain uses TRBV3-1 and TRBJ1-2; a possible D gene is TRBD1 (6 bases). The V gene lost 4 bases and the J gene lost 8 bases, with 14 bases spanning the gap. CDR3 length: 13 amino acids. From germline, CDR1 is LGHDT and CDR2 YNNKEL (reference sequence). CDR3 DNA: TGTGCCAGCAGCCGGACGACAGGAGAAGGCTACACCTTC. It yields the protein CASSRTTGEGYTF.

This clonotype was detected a few times. The chain recombines TRBV11-2 with TRBJ1-4; D remains unclear. Germline V gene lookup returns CDR1 SGHAT and CDR2 FQNNGV. The CDR3 has 15 amino acids. Trimming removed 2 bases from V and 4 bases from J, with 11 bases in between. The CDR3 spells CASSLIRGSNEKLFF. Here the CDR3 DNA reads TGTGCCAGCAGCTTAATCCGCGGCAGTAATGAAAAACTGTTTTTT. The full variable domain, its missing parts supplied by reference TRBV11-2 and TRBJ1-4, is EAGVAQSPRYKIIEKRQSVAFWCNPISGHATLYWYQQILGQGPKLLIQFQNNGVVDDSQLPKDRFSAERLKGVDSTLKIQPAKLEDSAVYLCASSLIRGSNEKLFFGSGTQLSVL.

The chain links TRBV28 to TRBJ1-2, with D perhaps TRBD1 (5 bases). Trimming took 5 bases from V and 8 from J, leaving 18 bases between them. Germline CDR1 reads MDHEN; CDR2 reads SYDVKM. The CDR3 covers 14 residues. CDR3 nucleotides: TGTGCCAGCAGTGACGCATTCGACAGCTGGGGCTACACCTTC. This codes for CASSDAFDSWGYTF.

This rearrangement joins TRBV20-1 to TRBJ1-5; D uncertain. Trimming took 1 base from V and 8 from J, leaving 9 bases between them. The germline V gene has CDR1 DFQATT and CDR2 SNEGSKA (reference sequence). This CDR3 is built from 12 residues. The CDR3 loop reads CSARGPNKPQHF. Here the CDR3 DNA reads TGCAGTGCTAGAGGTCCTAATAAGCCCCAGCATTTT.

This chain connects TRBV2 to TRBJ2-7; tentative D call: TRBD2 (5 bases). The germline gives CDR1 SNHLY, CDR2 FYNNEI. Trimming removed 5 bases at V and 1 base at J, with 12 bases between. The CDR3 loop spans 14 amino acids. The CDR3 is CASSNRGWSYEQYF. The CDR3 nucleotides read TGTGCCAGCAGTAACCGGGGATGGTCCTACGAGCAGTACTTC.

A few counts support this clonotype. As DNA, the CDR3 is TGTGCCAGCAGCTTTTCGGTACAAGAGACCCAGTACTTC. Residues: CASSFSVQETQYF. The chain combines TRBV11-2 with TRBJ2-5, with unresolved D. This CDR3 contains 13 residues. V lost 3 bases and J lost 2, with 7 bases in between. Germline CDR1 reads SGHAT; CDR2 reads FQNNGV.

CDR3 residues: CASDREGGSETQYF. DNA of the CDR3: TGTGCCAGCGACAGGGAGGGAGGTTCGGAGACCCAGTACTTC. This chain uses TRBV6-1 with TRBJ2-5; D could derive from TRBD1 or TRBD2 (7 bases each). This CDR3 is 14 amino acids long. Trimming removed 8 bases at V and 5 bases at J, with 18 bases between. Germline values: CDR1 MNHNS, CDR2 SASEGT.

This CDR3 is CATSDSGQDPDTQYF. DNA for the CDR3: TGTGCCACCAGTGACTCGGGACAGGACCCAGATACGCAGTATTTT. The J gene is TRBJ2-3, the V gene TRBV24-1; TRBD1 aligns across 8 bases. The CDR3 loop spans 15 amino acids. V was pared by 4 bases and J by 4 bases, with 6 bases of the junction left unmatched. Germline lookup yields CDR1 KGHDR and CDR2 SFDVKD.

This clonotype has a handful of counts. The rearrangement joins TRBV20-1 to TRBJ2-1, with D tentatively TRBD1 (6 bases). From germline, CDR1 is DFQATT and CDR2 SNEGSKA (reference sequence). V was trimmed by 4 bases and J by 8 bases, leaving 12 bases between them. The CDR3 spans 12 residues. The CDR3, as DNA: TGCAGTGCTACTTTCAGGGGCGATGAGCAGTTCTTC. Translation gives CSATFRGDEQFF.

This clonotype came up many times. CDR3 DNA: TGTGCCAGCACCGGGGGGGGCCAATCTGGAGAGACCCAGTACTTC. This sequence encodes CASTGGGQSGETQYF. This chain connects TRBV2 to TRBJ2-5, with 8 bases lining up with TRBD2. Germline V lookup: CDR1 SNHLY, CDR2 FYNNEI. The V gene end was trimmed by 7 bases and the J gene end by 4 bases; junction bases not matched to a gene: 11. The CDR3 sequence is 15 residues long.

This clonotype was counted only a few times. V and J are TRBV2 and TRBJ2-7; D not certain. The CDR3 runs 11 residues. The V gene lost 4 bases and the J gene lost 4 bases, with 5 bases spanning the gap. The V gene's germline CDR1 is SNHLY and CDR2 FYNNEI. CDR3 in DNA: TGTGCCAGCAGTGCAATATACGAGCAGTACTTC. It specifies CASSAIYEQYF.

Concerning this clonotype itself: A much larger clone differs from this one at a single base, so this may be a read error. The gene calls are TRBV3-1 and TRBJ2-1; D is undetermined. V was clipped by 5 bases and J by 6 bases, with 14 bases between them. This CDR3 is built from 14 residues. Per the germline V gene, CDR1 is LGHDT and CDR2 is YNNKEL (reference sequence). The CDR3 loop reads CASSWMGSTNEQFF. CDR3 DNA sequence: TGTGCCAGCAGCTGGATGGGGTCTACCAATGAGCAGTTCTTC.

This clonotype occurred many times. The chain joins TRBV28 to TRBJ1-6, with 8 bases matching TRBD1. Germline assignment: CDR1 MDHEN and CDR2 SYDVKM. V was clipped by 6 bases and J by 0 bases; unmatched bases: 7. The CDR3 has 17 residues. CDR3 bases: TGTGCCAGCAGAGCGACAGGGGTCGGCTCCTATAATTCACCCCTCCACTTT. Translating it yields CASRATGVGSYNSPLHF.